This T cell receptor beta chain was found in a study of glioma-infiltrating T cells after dendritic cell vaccination. Across the whole study: Treatment, given 2003 to 2012, was autologous tumor lysate-pulsed dendritic cell vaccination. Three intradermal dendritic cell vaccine injections were given every two weeks.

V lost 2 bases to trimming and J lost 5 bases; unmatched junction nucleotides: 6. Germline values: CDR1 SGHRS, CDR2 YFSETQ. This CDR3 is built from 14 residues. Profiling relied on immunoSEQ multiplex PCR, and the TCRdb table lists in-frame clones only, not all of them. The sample holds approximately 50,000 clones; around 89% are singletons and the top ten take around 5%. Time point here: after dendritic cell vaccination, including at tumor progression/relapse. The V gene is TRBV5-1, the J gene TRBJ2-5; 7 nucleotides match TRBD1. The material sequenced was blood, taken after dendritic cell vaccination. This clonotype was obtained from a human donor with glioblastoma. The CDR3 nucleotides read TGCGCCAGCAGCTTAACAGGGGTCTGGGAGACCCAGTACTTC. It is translated as CASSLTGVWETQYF.